This TCR beta chain was obtained from a study of CD8+CD57+ T cells in acquired aplastic anemia (dated by TCRdb to 2016 to 2019). As for the study more broadly: A mean of approximately 3 ug of DNA, ranging from roughly 0.19 to 27.4 ug, was extracted from sorted CD4+ and CD8+ cells. CD8+CD57+ expansion was defined as a frequency above the mean frequency observed in healthy subjects.

Profiling of TCR beta VDJ combinations and CDR3 sequences used genomic DNA as the template. An Illumina HiSeq 2000 was the platform used for TCR repertoire sequencing. As for the original processing: TRBV/TRBJ rearrangement plots, CDR3 size and DJ length profiles, and Simpson's diversity index were used to evaluate the repertoires. Whichever DNA sequence was most abundant in the deep sequencing data was defined as the immunodominant clone. CDR3 amino acid sequences were screened for sharing across subjects and compared with published repertoires and the VDJdb database. TCRdb applied fastp at Q25 and MiXCR to the public reads, then kept only in-frame beta chains. Every entry covers one CDR3 protein and lists the most common genes and DNA from its rows. What appears here as the V and J calls and clone size reflects TCRdb's work, not the paper's. For this sample the table gives about 160,000 distinct CDR3 sequences, of which 40% to 50% were detected only once. Under 35% of the sample comes from the top ten.

The paper's findings and limits, for the study overall: Between patients and healthy controls, no significant difference in CD8+ Simpson's diversity was found (P=0.060). Some 27 CD8+ CDR3 sequences were found in both patients and controls but appeared to be highly expressed in patients and within the immunodominant clones of the patients.

The trim is 5 bases for V and 8 bases for J, with a gap of 7 bases between the germline ends. From its cysteine to its phenylalanine, the CDR3 spans 12 amino acids. CDR3 DNA only is kept here, 36 bases in frame from base 1. CDR1 and CDR2, per the germline V gene, are SGHTA and FQGNSA. Flow cytometry had shown CD8+CD57+ cell expansion in the patients selected for sequencing. All patients had severe acquired aplastic anemia diagnosed by International Study of Aplastic Anemia and Agranulocytosis and Camitta criteria. No patient had received any therapy when blood was sampled. The study deep-sequenced TCR repertoires of sorted CD4+ and CD8+ blood T cells from severe aplastic anemia patients and healthy subjects. Patients were enrolled under clinicaltrials.gov protocols 00001620, 01623167, 00001397, 00071045, 00081523 and 00961064 in the USA. Ficoll-Paque density gradient centrifugation was used to isolate peripheral blood mononuclear cells. Before DNA extraction, CD4+ and CD8+ T cells were sorted by FACS or by magnetic beads.

As to this clonotype: Which antigen it targets is not known. No much larger clone is present one base from it, and per-base qualities are unavailable.

Here the chain combines TRBV7-2 and TRBJ1-6, with the D gene too uncertain to name. Sequencing used sorted CD4+, CD8+, or CD8+CD57+ T cells (not recorded which) from PBMCs. This receptor was identified in a human donor with aplastic anemia. The CDR3 protein is CASSAGDSPLHF. The nucleotides read TGTGCCAGCAGCGCAGGAGATTCACCCCTCCACTTT.